One and the same sample provided the 20 T cell receptor beta chains below, sequenced in a study of cytomegalovirus exposure and HLA in healthy donors. The assay was immunoSEQ multiplex PCR, and TCRdb's table has in-frame clones only and misses some. The sample yields 250,000 to 350,000 clones, 75% to 90% seen once. Sequencing was carried out using PBMCs. The receptors come from a woman aged 25 to 39 in good health and CMV-seropositive.

This rearrangement joins TRBV4-2 to TRBJ2-1; 9 bases agree with TRBD1. In germline, CDR1 is LGHNA, CDR2 YNFKEQ. The CDR3 has 17 amino acids. With 0 bases clipped from V and 3 bases from J, the junction kept 6 bases outside the gene matches. CDR3 residues: CASSQDATGGYYNEQFF. In nucleotides, the CDR3 is TGTGCCAGCAGCCAAGACGCGACAGGGGGTTACTACAATGAGCAGTTCTTC.

This rearrangement joins TRBV29-1 to TRBJ1-4; D may be TRBD1 (6 bases). CDR3 size: 11 residues. Germline V gene sequence: CDR1 SQVTM, CDR2 ANQGSEA. Trimming took off 5 bases at V and 12 bases at J, with 13 bases between the two ends. The CDR3 DNA reads TGCAGCGTTCGGACAGTCCAGGAACTGTTTTTT. Translating gives CSVRTVQELFF.

This CDR3 is CASSHRDGNTIYF. The CDR3 bases are TGTGCCAGCAGTCACAGGGACGGAAACACCATATATTTT. The chain links TRBV6-6 to TRBJ1-3; D may be TRBD1 (6 bases). The CDR3 loop spans 13 amino acids. From germline, CDR1 is MNHNY and CDR2 SVGAGI (reference sequence). Trimming left V 5 bases short and J 4 bases short, with 9 bases between.

This chain connects TRBV5-1 to TRBJ2-7, with TRBD2 identical over 10 bases. The junction had 8 bases not matched to a gene; V was cut back by 4 bases and J by 4 bases. The CDR3 consists of 15 residues. Germline V gives CDR1 SGHRS, CDR2 YFSETQ. CDR3 sequence: CASSPPSGSAYEQYF. The CDR3 nucleotides read TGCGCCAGCAGCCCCCCTAGCGGGAGCGCTTACGAGCAGTACTTC.

The chain joins TRBV27 to TRBJ1-5; D not certain. Trimming removed 5 bases from V and 6 bases from J, with 11 bases in between. The CDR3 has 13 amino acids. The germline V gene encodes CDR1 MNHEY and CDR2 SMNVEV (reference sequence). CDR3 residues: CASSLAQRQPQHF. The CDR3 region has the DNA TGTGCCAGCAGTCTAGCTCAACGTCAGCCCCAGCATTTT.

The gene calls are TRBV19 and TRBJ2-5; TRBD1 agrees at 8 bases. Per germline, CDR1 LNHDA and CDR2 SQIVND (reference sequence). This CDR3 spans 15 amino acids. With V trimmed by 4 bases and J by 1 base, 5 bases remained unmatched. CDR3 DNA sequence: TGTGCCAGTAGTACCGGACAGGGCCTCCAAGAGACCCAGTACTTC. Protein: CASSTGQGLQETQYF.

This clone was recorded once. The V gene is TRBV25-1, the J gene TRBJ1-1; no clear D. Trimming left V 0 bases short and J 1 base short, with 18 bases between. The CDR3 is 18 amino acids. Per germline, CDR1 MGHDK and CDR2 SYGVNS. CDR3 in amino acids: CASSEYPPRHVANTEAFF. CDR3 DNA sequence: TGTGCCAGCAGTGAATACCCCCCCCGACACGTGGCGAACACTGAAGCTTTCTTT.

The chain combines TRBV4-1 with TRBJ2-2, with a tentative D call TRBD1 (5 bases). CDR1 and CDR2 from the germline V gene are MGHRA and YSYEKL. The V and J ends lost 7 bases and 3 bases respectively, with 9 bases between them. The CDR3 is made up of 13 amino acids. Written as DNA, the CDR3 is TGCGCCAGCATGGACACCTACACCGGGGAGCTGTTTTTT. Translation: CASMDTYTGELFF.

J is TRBJ1-2 and V is TRBV4-3; D remains unclear. Per germline, CDR1 LGHNA and CDR2 YSLEER. The CDR3 loop spans 16 amino acids. Trimming removed 3 bases from V and 4 bases from J, with 18 bases in between. This CDR3 reads CASSQTYQSPRYGYTF. The CDR3 DNA is TGCGCCAGCAGCCAGACCTACCAGTCACCCCGCTATGGCTACACCTTC.

This clone was recorded only once. The chain combines TRBV19 with TRBJ2-7, with TRBD1 identical over 12 bases. The CDR3 is made up of 14 amino acids. CDR1 is LNHDA and CDR2 is SQIVND in the germline V gene (reference sequence). Germline trimming cut 5 bases from V and 5 bases from J; bases unmatched to any gene: 4. The DNA of the CDR3 is TGTGCCAGTAGTCTGGGACAGGGGGCTAACGAGCAGTACTTC. Encoded protein: CASSLGQGANEQYF.

The J gene is TRBJ1-5, the V gene TRBV7-9; no reliable D call. V lost 7 bases and J 6 bases, leaving 10 bases between the germline ends. CDR3 length: 12 residues. The germline V gene encodes CDR1 SEHNR and CDR2 FQNEAQ (reference sequence). CDR3 sequence (DNA): TGTGCCAGCAATCGGGAGGGTCAGCCCCAGCATTTT. It specifies CASNREGQPQHF.

The rearrangement uses TRBV5-1 and TRBJ1-4, with 8 bases aligning to TRBD1. The CDR3 is made up of 15 amino acids. Germline V gives CDR1 SGHRS, CDR2 YFSETQ. V dropped 0 bases and J dropped 6; count of bases not matched to a gene: 4. The CDR3 sequence: CASSLVDRGDEKLFF. CDR3 in DNA: TGCGCCAGCAGCTTGGTCGACAGGGGAGATGAAAAACTGTTTTTT.

For the CDR3, the DNA is TGTGCCAGCAGTTTAAACCTAGGGAAGACCACCGGGGAGCTGTTTTTT. It translates to CASSLNLGKTTGELFF. The chain combines TRBV27 with TRBJ2-2; D is undetermined. Trimming left V 2 bases short and J 4 bases short, with 14 bases between. The CDR3 runs to 16 residues. CDR1 is MNHEY and CDR2 is SMNVEV in the germline V gene (reference sequence).

The chain is built from TRBV9 and TRBJ2-2; TRBD1 aligns across 9 bases. This CDR3 is built from 16 residues. CDR1 is SGDLS and CDR2 is YYNGEE in the germline V gene. V gave up 4 bases and J gave up 4 bases; unmatched junction bases: 8. The CDR3 is CASSKKPGQGTGELFF. The CDR3, as DNA: TGTGCCAGCAGCAAAAAACCGGGACAGGGCACCGGGGAGCTGTTTTTT.

The genes are TRBV5-4 and TRBJ2-1; 12 nucleotides align to TRBD2. The CDR3 runs to 15 residues. After removal of 4 bases from V and 3 bases from J, the junction contained 2 bases not matched to a gene. Germline lookup yields CDR1 SGHNT and CDR2 YYREEE (reference sequence). The CDR3 here is CASSRLAGVYNEQFF. CDR3 sequence (DNA): TGTGCCAGCAGCCGACTAGCGGGGGTCTACAATGAGCAGTTCTTC.

The V and J genes are TRBV19 and TRBJ1-2; TRBD1 agrees at 8 bases. From germline, CDR1 is LNHDA and CDR2 SQIVND (reference sequence). V shed 3 bases and J 4 bases; nucleotides not matched to a gene: 7. The CDR3 runs to 15 residues. CDR3 in amino acids: CASSIEGTGLYGYTF. CDR3 DNA sequence: TGTGCCAGTAGTATCGAAGGGACAGGTCTCTATGGCTACACCTTC.

The V and J genes are TRBV2 and TRBJ1-2, with D unclear. Germline V gene data show CDR1 as SNHLY and CDR2 as FYNNEI. Trimming left V 1 base short and J 3 bases short, with 15 bases between. This CDR3 is 16 amino acids long. The CDR3 bases are TGTGCCAGCAGTGAAGGGTTCGGCGGGGAGGACTATGGCTACACCTTC. It translates to CASSEGFGGEDYGYTF.

This rearrangement joins TRBV5-4 to TRBJ2-1; 11 nucleotides line up with TRBD1. Looked up from germline, CDR1 is SGHNT and CDR2 is YYREEE (reference sequence). The CDR3 totals 16 residues. Trimming took 0 bases from V and 5 from J; bases not matched to a gene: 4. The CDR3 sequence: CASSLGGQGVHNEQFF. The DNA for the CDR3 is TGTGCCAGCAGCTTGGGGGGACAGGGGGTCCACAATGAGCAGTTCTTC.

This clone was detected only once. The chain joins TRBV7-2 to TRBJ2-3; TRBD2 aligns across 12 bases. J was trimmed by 0 bases and V by 6 bases; bases with no gene match: 10. The CDR3 runs 18 residues. In germline, CDR1 is SGHTA, CDR2 FQGNSA. The CDR3 loop is CASSLMPSGGASTDTQYF. The CDR3 coding sequence is TGTGCCAGCAGTCTAATGCCTAGCGGGGGGGCTAGCACAGATACGCAGTATTTT. The full variable domain, completed using reference TRBV7-2 and TRBJ2-3, is GAGVSQSPSNKVTEKGKDVELRCDPISGHTALYWYRQSLGQGLEFLIYFQGNSAPDKSGLPSDRFSAERTGGSVSTLTIQRTQQEDSAVYLCASSLMPSGGASTDTQYFGPGTRLTVL.

The chain recombines TRBV30 with TRBJ1-3; D might be TRBD1 (5 bases). Germline V gene sequence: CDR1 GTSNPN, CDR2 SVGIG (reference sequence). The CDR3 consists of 14 residues. Trimming shortened V by 1 base and J by 2 bases, and 9 bases separated the two germline ends. The CDR3 here is CAWSALDTGNTIYF. The DNA for the CDR3 is TGTGCCTGGAGTGCATTGGACACTGGAAACACCATATATTTT.